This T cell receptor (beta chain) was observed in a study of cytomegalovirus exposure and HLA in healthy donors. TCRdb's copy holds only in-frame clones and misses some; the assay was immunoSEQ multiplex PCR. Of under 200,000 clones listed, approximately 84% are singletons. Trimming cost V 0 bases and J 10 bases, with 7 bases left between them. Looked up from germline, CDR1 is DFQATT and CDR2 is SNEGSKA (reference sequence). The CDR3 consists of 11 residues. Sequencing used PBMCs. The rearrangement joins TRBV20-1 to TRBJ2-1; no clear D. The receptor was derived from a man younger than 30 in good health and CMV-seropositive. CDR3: CSARDYREQFF. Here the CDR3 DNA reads TGCAGTGCTAGAGATTACCGGGAGCAGTTCTTC.